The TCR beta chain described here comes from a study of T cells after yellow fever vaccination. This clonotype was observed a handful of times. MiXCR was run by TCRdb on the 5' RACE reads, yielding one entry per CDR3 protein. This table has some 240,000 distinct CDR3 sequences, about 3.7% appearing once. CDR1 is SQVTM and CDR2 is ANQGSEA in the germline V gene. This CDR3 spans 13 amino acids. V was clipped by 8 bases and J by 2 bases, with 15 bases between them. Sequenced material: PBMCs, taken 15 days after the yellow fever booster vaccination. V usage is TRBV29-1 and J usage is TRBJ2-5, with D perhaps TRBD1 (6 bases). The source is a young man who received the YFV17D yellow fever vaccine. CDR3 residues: CSHRTGHQETQYF. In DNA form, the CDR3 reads TGCAGCCACCGTACGGGACATCAAGAGACCCAGTACTTC. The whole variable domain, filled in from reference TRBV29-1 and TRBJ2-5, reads SAVISQKPSRDICQRGTSLTIQCQVDSQVTMMFWYRQQPGQSLTLIATANQGSEATYESGFVIDKFPISRPNLTFSTLTVSNMSPEDSSIYLCSHRTGHQETQYFGPGTRLLVL.